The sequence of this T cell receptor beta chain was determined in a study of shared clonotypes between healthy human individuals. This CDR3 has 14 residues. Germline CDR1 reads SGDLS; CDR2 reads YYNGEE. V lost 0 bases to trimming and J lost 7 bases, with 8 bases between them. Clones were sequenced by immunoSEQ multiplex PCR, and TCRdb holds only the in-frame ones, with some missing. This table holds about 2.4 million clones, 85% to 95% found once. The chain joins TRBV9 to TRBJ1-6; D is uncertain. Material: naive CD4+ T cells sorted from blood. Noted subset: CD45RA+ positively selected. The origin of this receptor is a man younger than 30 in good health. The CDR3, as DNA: TGTGCCAGCAGCGTAGCTGCAACCAATTCACCCCTCCACTTT. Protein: CASSVAATNSPLHF.